Following are 18 T cell receptor beta chains from one sample sequenced in a study of post-analysis software for immune sequencing data (dated by TCRdb to between 2015 and 2017). Findings and caveats that apply to the study as a whole: Significantly higher frequencies in patients than in controls were found for five or six TRBV segments, including TRBV5-6, TRBV5-1 and TRBV20-1.

Preparation of the library involved PCR. Data came from an Illumina HiSeq 2500. To reduce PCR and sequencing biases, unique molecular identifiers were incorporated into the TCR beta cDNA libraries. TCRdb reanalyzed the raw reads on its own, using fastp at Q25 for trimming and MiXCR for clone calling, and kept in-frame beta chains. Rows are unified per CDR3 protein, each entry keeping the most common DNA and genes. Across this sample there are around 250,000 distinct CDR3 sequences, with 36% seen only once. The ten largest clones take up under 5% of the sample. These receptors' targets are unknown. The sequencing input was blood. The source is a girl between 5 and 17 years old with multiple sclerosis.

This sequence joins TRBV29-1 and TRBJ1-1; 9 bases agree with TRBD1. The V and J ends lost 7 bases and 4 bases, in that order; junction bases with no gene match: 10. The CDR3 covers 14 residues. Per the germline V gene, CDR1 is SQVTM and CDR2 is ANQGSEA. The CDR3 nucleotides are TGCAGCGGGACGCACAGGGGGCGTGTCACTGAAGCTTTCTTT. This sequence encodes CSGTHRGRVTEAFF.

Here the CDR3 reads CASSPRWGWGEKLFF. The CDR3 coding sequence is TGTGCCAGCAGCCCCCGGTGGGGGTGGGGTGAAAAACTGTTTTTT. The J gene is TRBJ1-4, the V gene TRBV27; possibly TRBD1 for D (5 bases). The CDR3 is 15 residues long. V lost 6 bases and J 7 bases, leaving 18 bases between the germline ends. Germline loops: CDR1 MNHEY, CDR2 SMNVEV (reference sequence).

Ten or more counts support this clonotype. The chain uses TRBV6-6 and TRBJ1-2; D uncertain. The CDR3 is 12 residues long. Germline V CDR1 and CDR2: MNHNY, SVGAGI (reference sequence). V lost 6 bases and J lost 5, with 10 bases in between. CDR3 region: CASSPPGYGYTF. The CDR3 bases are TGTGCCAGCAGCCCCCCGGGGTATGGCTACACCTTC.

This clonotype has only a few counts. Possible read error: a much larger clone is one base away. This sequence joins TRBV20-1 and TRBJ2-1; 7 bases match TRBD2. This CDR3 spans 14 amino acids. Germline lookup yields CDR1 DFQATT and CDR2 SNEGSKA (reference sequence). The J segment lost 0 bases and the V segment lost 7 bases, leaving 6 bases of the junction unmatched. The CDR3 nucleotides are TGCAGTGTTAGCGCGGGAGACTCCTACAATGAGCAGTTCTTC. Translating gives CSVSAGDSYNEQFF.

The chain has TRBV7-2 and TRBJ2-1; 8 bases map to TRBD2. Trimming cost V 6 bases and J 4 bases; bases outside gene matches: 11. CDR3 size: 16 residues. Germline V gene data show CDR1 as SGHTA and CDR2 as FQGNSA. DNA for the CDR3: TGTGCCAGCAGTCTCCGAGCGGGGGCCTTATACAATGAGCAGTTCTTC. Its protein is CASSLRAGALYNEQFF.

This clonotype occurred many times. The gene calls are TRBV5-1 and TRBJ2-1; D is ambiguous. From germline, CDR1 is SGHRS and CDR2 YFSETQ. V dropped 4 bases and J dropped 5 bases, with 13 bases sitting between them. The CDR3 has 14 amino acids. CDR3 in amino acids: CASSPLTGDNEQFF. For the CDR3, the DNA is TGCGCCAGCAGCCCACTGACCGGAGACAATGAGCAGTTCTTC.

Ten or more counts support this clonotype. The rearrangement uses TRBV9 and TRBJ1-1; the D is unclear. CDR1 is SGDLS, CDR2 YYNGEE, per germline. The CDR3 is made up of 14 amino acids. V was trimmed by 1 base and J by 5 bases, leaving 12 bases between them. The CDR3: CASSVNPLWTEAFF. The CDR3 nucleotides read TGTGCCAGCAGCGTAAACCCTCTATGGACTGAAGCTTTCTTT.

Concerning this clonotype itself: This may be a read error: a much more frequent sequence differs by one nucleotide. This chain links TRBV20-1 with TRBJ1-5; no reliable D call. The CDR3 is 14 amino acids. CDR1 DFQATT and CDR2 SNEGSKA come from the germline V gene (reference sequence). V was trimmed by 6 bases and J by 0 bases, leaving 12 bases between them. The chain's CDR3 is CSARAGSSNQPQHF. CDR3 DNA: TGCAGTGCAAGGGCAGGATCTAGCAATCAGCCCCAGCATTTT.

The V and J genes are TRBV6-5 and TRBJ2-3; D is perhaps TRBD1 (5 bases). Germline CDR1 MNHEY, CDR2 SVGAGI. CDR3 length equals 14 residues. V shed 5 bases and J shed 3 bases, with 12 bases lying between them. The CDR3 bases are TGTGCCAGCAGTATGACAGTTACTACAGATACGCAGTATTTT. Its translation: CASSMTVTTDTQYF.

This clonotype was recorded at least ten times. J is TRBJ1-1 and V is TRBV11-1, with D uncertain. The germline V gene encodes CDR1 SGHAT and CDR2 FQDESV (reference sequence). The length of the CDR3 is 13 residues. Trimming took 4 bases from V and 4 from J, leaving 10 bases between them. The CDR3 protein is CASSSTGSTEAFF. CDR3 DNA: TGTGCCAGCAGCTCAACGGGGAGCACTGAAGCTTTCTTT. The full variable domain, its missing parts supplied by reference TRBV11-1 and TRBJ1-1, is EAEVAQSPRYKITEKSQAVAFWCDPISGHATLYWYRQILGQGPELLVQFQDESVVDDSQLPKDRFSAERLKGVDSTLKIQPAELGDSAMYLCASSSTGSTEAFFGQGTRLTVV.

The chain is built from TRBV4-3 and TRBJ2-4; weak D call: TRBD1 (7 bases). The germline V gene has CDR1 LGHNA and CDR2 YSLEER. Trimming pared 6 bases from V and 8 bases from J, leaving 20 bases between. This CDR3 region has 15 residues. CDR3 sequence reads: CASSRRQGRRDIQYF. The CDR3 coding sequence is TGCGCCAGCAGTCGAAGACAGGGCCGGAGGGACATTCAGTACTTC.

This clonotype showed up many times. This rearrangement joins TRBV7-9 to TRBJ1-4, with 7 bases fitting TRBD1. The CDR3 runs 14 residues. V trimming: 0 bases; J trimming: 7 bases; junction bases outside the gene matches: 2. The germline gives CDR1 SEHNR, CDR2 FQNEAQ (reference sequence). The CDR3 sequence is CASSLAGGGEKLFF. CDR3 sequence (DNA): TGTGCCAGCAGCTTAGCAGGGGGCGGTGAAAAACTGTTTTTT.

This chain links TRBV7-3 with TRBJ2-1, with 11 bases fitting TRBD2. This CDR3 has 18 amino acids. Trimming at V came to 2 bases and at J to 3 bases, leaving 9 bases not matched to a gene. CDR1 and CDR2 from the germline V gene are SGHTA and FQGTGA. CDR3 amino acids: CASSLPRVAGGDYNEQFF. The CDR3 bases are TGTGCCAGCAGCTTACCGAGGGTAGCGGGAGGGGACTACAATGAGCAGTTCTTC.

This clonotype was found many times. The chain is built from TRBV13 and TRBJ2-5; 9 nucleotides agree with TRBD1. Germline CDR1 and CDR2: PRHDT and FYEKMQ (reference sequence). The trim removed 0 bases at V and 5 bases at J, leaving 10 bases unmatched. This CDR3 has 17 amino acids. The CDR3 nucleotides read TGTGCCAGCAGCTTAGGAGGACAGGGGCCGAAAGCGGAGACCCAGTACTTC. Amino acids: CASSLGGQGPKAETQYF.

A remark on this clonotype: This could be a read error, since a much larger clone is one nucleotide away. The chain carries TRBV18 and TRBJ2-3, with TRBD1 identical over 7 bases. Per the germline V gene, CDR1 is KGHSH and CDR2 is LQKENI. The CDR3 has 16 residues. The CDR3 region has the DNA TGTGTCAGCTCACCACGACAGGGCGGTAGCACAGATACGCAGTATTTT. It encodes CVSSPRQGGSTDTQYF.

In its sample, this clonotype was seen many times. This CDR3 is CSVAGQGTDTQYF. The CDR3 DNA reads as TGCAGCGTTGCGGGACAGGGGACAGATACGCAGTATTTT. The J gene is TRBJ2-3, the V gene TRBV29-1, with 10 bases matching TRBD1. Germline CDR1 and CDR2: SQVTM and ANQGSEA. Trimming at V came to 4 bases and at J to 3 bases, leaving 1 base not matched to a gene. CDR3 size: 13 residues.

This clonotype came up a few times. A much larger clone lies one base from this, so it may be a read error. The chain joins TRBV4-1 to TRBJ2-5, with D unresolved. V was pared by 0 bases and J by 11 bases, with 22 bases between. This CDR3 is built from 16 residues. From germline, CDR1 is MGHRA and CDR2 YSYEKL. The CDR3 DNA reads TGCGCCAGCAGCCAAGATCGTGATACGTCCCACAATGAGCAGTACTTC. Translated, it gives CASSQDRDTSHNEQYF.

This clonotype has at least ten counts. The rearrangement links TRBV20-1 to TRBJ1-5; no clear D. This CDR3 contains 14 residues. Trimming cost V 0 bases and J 3 bases, with 9 bases left between them. CDR1 is DFQATT, CDR2 SNEGSKA, per germline (reference sequence). CDR3 region: CSARDVGYNQPQHF. Here the CDR3 DNA reads TGCAGTGCTAGAGATGTGGGTTACAATCAGCCCCAGCATTTT.